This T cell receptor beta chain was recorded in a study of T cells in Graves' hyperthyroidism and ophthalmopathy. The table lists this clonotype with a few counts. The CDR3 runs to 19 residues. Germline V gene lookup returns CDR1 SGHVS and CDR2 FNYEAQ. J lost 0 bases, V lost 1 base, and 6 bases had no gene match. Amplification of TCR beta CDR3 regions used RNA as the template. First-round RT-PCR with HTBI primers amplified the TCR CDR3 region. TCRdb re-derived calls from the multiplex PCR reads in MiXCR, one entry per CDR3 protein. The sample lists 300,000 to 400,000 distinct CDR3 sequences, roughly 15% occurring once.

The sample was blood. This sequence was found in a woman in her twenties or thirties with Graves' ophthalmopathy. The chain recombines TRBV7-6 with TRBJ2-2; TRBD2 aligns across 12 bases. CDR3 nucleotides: TGTGCCAGCAGCTTAGGTCCTAGCGGGGGGGCCGCGAACACCGGGGAGCTGTTTTTT. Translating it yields CASSLGPSGGAANTGELFF.